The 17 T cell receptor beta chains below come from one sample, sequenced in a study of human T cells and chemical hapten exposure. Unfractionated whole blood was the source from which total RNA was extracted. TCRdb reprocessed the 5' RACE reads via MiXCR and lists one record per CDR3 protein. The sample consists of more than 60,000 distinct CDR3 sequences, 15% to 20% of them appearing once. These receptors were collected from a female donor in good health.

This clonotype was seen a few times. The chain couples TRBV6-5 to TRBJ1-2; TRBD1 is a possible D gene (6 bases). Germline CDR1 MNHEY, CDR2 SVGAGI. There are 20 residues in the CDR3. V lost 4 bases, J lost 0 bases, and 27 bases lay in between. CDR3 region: CASSSLGSGQTIPANYGYTF. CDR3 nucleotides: TGTGCCAGCAGTTCCCTCGGGAGCGGACAGACGATTCCAGCTAACTATGGCTACACCTTC.

CDR3 bases: TGTGCCTGGAGTCTCCCTAGCGGGGGGGCGAACAATGAGCAGTTCTTC. Its translation is CAWSLPSGGANNEQFF. V and J are TRBV30 and TRBJ2-1; TRBD2 matches at 12 bases. The CDR3 spans 16 residues. V shed 2 bases, J shed 5 bases, and the junction held 7 bases outside the gene matches. CDR1 is GTSNPN and CDR2 is SVGIG in the germline V gene (reference sequence).

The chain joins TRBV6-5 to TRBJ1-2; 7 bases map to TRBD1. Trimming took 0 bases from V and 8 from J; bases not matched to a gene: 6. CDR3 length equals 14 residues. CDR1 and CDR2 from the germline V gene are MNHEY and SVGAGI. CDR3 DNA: TGTGCCAGCAGTTACTCCCGAGGGGGCCGGGGCTACACCTTC. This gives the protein CASSYSRGGRGYTF.

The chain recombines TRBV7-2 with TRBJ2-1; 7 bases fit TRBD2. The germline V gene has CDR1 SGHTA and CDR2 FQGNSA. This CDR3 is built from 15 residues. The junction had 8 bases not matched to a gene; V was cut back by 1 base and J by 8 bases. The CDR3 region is CASSLGGLPGDEQFF. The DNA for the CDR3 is TGTGCCAGCAGCTTAGGGGGACTACCCGGTGATGAGCAGTTCTTC.

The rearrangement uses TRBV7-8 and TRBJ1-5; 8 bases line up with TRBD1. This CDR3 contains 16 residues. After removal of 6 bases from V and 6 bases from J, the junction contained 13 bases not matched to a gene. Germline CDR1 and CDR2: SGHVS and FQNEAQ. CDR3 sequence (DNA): TGTGCCAGCAGTGAACGTGGACAGGGAAGGAGTCAGCCCCAGCATTTT. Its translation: CASSERGQGRSQPQHF.

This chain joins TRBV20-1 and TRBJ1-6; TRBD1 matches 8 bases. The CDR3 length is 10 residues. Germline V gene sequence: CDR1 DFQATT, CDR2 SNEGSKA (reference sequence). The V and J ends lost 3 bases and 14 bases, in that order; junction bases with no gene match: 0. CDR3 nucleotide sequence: TGCAGTGCTAGGGACAGGGCCCTCCACTTT. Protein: CSARDRALHF.

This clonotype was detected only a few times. Here the CDR3 DNA reads TGTGCCAGTAGTGCCATACAAACAACTAATGAAAAACTGTTTTTT. As protein: CASSAIQTTNEKLFF. This rearrangement joins TRBV19 to TRBJ1-4; D call uncertain. The CDR3 is 15 residues long. Trimming took 5 bases from V and 0 from J, leaving 10 bases between them. The germline V gene encodes CDR1 LNHDA and CDR2 SQIVND (reference sequence).

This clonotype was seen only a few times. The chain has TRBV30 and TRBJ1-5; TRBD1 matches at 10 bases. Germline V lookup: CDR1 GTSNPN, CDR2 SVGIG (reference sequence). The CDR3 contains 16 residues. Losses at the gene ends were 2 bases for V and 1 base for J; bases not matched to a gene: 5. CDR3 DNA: TGTGCCTGGAGTTCCGGGACAGGGGAAAGCAATCAGCCCCAGCATTTT. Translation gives CAWSSGTGESNQPQHF. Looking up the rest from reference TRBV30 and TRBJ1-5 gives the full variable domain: SQTIHQWPATLVQPVGSPLSLECTVEGTSNPNLYWYRQAAGRGLQLLFYSVGIGQISSEVPQNLSASRPQDRQFILSSKKLLLSDSGFYLCAWSSGTGESNQPQHFGDGTRLSIL.

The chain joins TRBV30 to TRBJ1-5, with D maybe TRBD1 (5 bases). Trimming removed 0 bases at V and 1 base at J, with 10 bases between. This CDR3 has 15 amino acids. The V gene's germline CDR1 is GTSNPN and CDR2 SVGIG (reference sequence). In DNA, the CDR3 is TGTGCCTGGAGTGTACCGGGACCGAGCAATCAGCCCCAGCATTTT. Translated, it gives CAWSVPGPSNQPQHF.

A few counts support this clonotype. DNA of the CDR3: TGTGCCAGCAGTTACGGCGGGTGGGAGTCCACCGGGGAGCTGTTTTTT. Translating gives CASSYGGWESTGELFF. The V call is TRBV6-2 or TRBV6-3, the J call TRBJ2-2, with D possibly TRBD2 on 5 matching bases. CDR3 length: 16 amino acids. Germline V gives CDR1 MNHEY, CDR2 SVGEGT. V was clipped by 2 bases and J by 4 bases, with 14 bases between them.

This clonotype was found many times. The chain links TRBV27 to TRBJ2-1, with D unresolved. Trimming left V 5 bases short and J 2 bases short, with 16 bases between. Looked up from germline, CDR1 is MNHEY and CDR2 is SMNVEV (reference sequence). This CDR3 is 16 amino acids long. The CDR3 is CASSLNPALTYNEQFF. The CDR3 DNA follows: TGTGCCAGCAGTCTAAACCCTGCGCTGACCTACAATGAGCAGTTCTTC.

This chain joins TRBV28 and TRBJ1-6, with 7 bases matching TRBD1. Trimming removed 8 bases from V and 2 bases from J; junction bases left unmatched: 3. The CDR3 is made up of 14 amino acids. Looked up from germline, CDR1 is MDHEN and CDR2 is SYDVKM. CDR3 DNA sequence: TGTGCCAGCCTCACAGGGGCCTATAATTCACCCCTCCACTTT. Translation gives CASLTGAYNSPLHF.

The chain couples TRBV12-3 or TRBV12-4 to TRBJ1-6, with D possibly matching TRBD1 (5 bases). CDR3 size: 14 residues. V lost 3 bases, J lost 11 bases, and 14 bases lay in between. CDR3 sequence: CASSLRHGTTPLHF. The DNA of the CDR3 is TGTGCCAGCAGTTTGCGGCACGGGACGACACCCCTCCACTTT.

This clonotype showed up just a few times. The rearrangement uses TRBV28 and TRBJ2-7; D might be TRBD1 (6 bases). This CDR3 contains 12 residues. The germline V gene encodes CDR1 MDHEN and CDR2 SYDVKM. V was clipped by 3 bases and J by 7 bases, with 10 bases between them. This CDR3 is CASSLVQGEQYF. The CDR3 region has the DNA TGTGCCAGCAGTTTGGTACAGGGAGAGCAGTACTTC.

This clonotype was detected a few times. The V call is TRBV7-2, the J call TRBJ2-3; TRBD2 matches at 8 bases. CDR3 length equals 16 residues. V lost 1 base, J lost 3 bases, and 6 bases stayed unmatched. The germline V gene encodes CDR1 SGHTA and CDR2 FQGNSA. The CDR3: CASSLGTSPWTDTQYF. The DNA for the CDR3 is TGTGCCAGCAGCTTAGGGACTAGCCCATGGACAGATACGCAGTATTTT.

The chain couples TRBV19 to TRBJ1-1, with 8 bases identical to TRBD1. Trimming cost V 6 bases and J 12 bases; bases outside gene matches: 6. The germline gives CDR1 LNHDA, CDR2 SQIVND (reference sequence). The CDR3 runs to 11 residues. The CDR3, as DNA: TGTGCCAGTAGGCGAACAGGGGGTCCTTTCTTT. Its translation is CASRRTGGPFF.

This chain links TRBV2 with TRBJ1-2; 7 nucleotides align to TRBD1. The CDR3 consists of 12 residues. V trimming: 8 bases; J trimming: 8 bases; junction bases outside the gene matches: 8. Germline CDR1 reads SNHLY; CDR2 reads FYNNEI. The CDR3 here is CASRLTGRGYTF. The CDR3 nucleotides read TGTGCCAGCCGTTTGACAGGGAGGGGCTACACCTTC.